This TCR beta chain derives from a study of OX40 agonist ivuxolimab in advanced cancers. Study-level findings and limits: Average numbers of expanded clones were greater in CD8+ T cells than in CD4+. CD4+ and CD8+ blood T cells expanded clonally by week 6 at 0.1 to 3.0 mg/kg.

As regards this clone: What it binds is unknown.

The V gene lost 8 bases and the J gene lost 5 bases, with 9 bases spanning the gap. CDR1 is GTSNPN and CDR2 is SVGIG in the germline V gene (reference sequence). The CDR3 totals 11 residues. Autoimmune disease history or systemic immunosuppression led to patient exclusion. TCRdb's table, derived via immunoSEQ multiplex PCR, lists solely in-frame clones and lacks some. Of around 60,000 clones listed, 87% are singletons. The rearrangement uses TRBV30 and TRBJ2-2; tentatively, D is TRBD1 (5 bases). This material consisted of CD4+ or CD8+ T cells sorted from blood, taken in a trial of the OX40 agonist ivuxolimab. This TCR came from an adult with an advanced solid tumor such as melanoma, head and neck, liver or kidney cancer. The CDR3 sequence is CAVQETGELFF. Written as DNA, the CDR3 is TGTGCCGTACAGGAGACCGGGGAGCTGTTTTTT.